This T cell receptor (beta chain) was sequenced for a study of cytomegalovirus exposure and HLA in healthy donors. V lost 0 bases, J lost 2 bases, and 14 bases lay in between. The CDR3 consists of 16 residues. Germline V gene data show CDR1 as SGHRS and CDR2 as YFSETQ. The PCR used 60 Vbeta and 13 Jbeta primers. Assay: immunoSEQ multiplex PCR; the TCRdb copy retains only in-frame clones and omits some. The repertoire has a few hundred thousand clones, 92% of them found once; the top ten carry about 1.7%. This sequence joins TRBV5-1 and TRBJ1-1; D remains ambiguous. The sequenced material came from PBMCs. This sequence was found in a girl aged 2 to 10 in good health and CMV-seronegative. The CDR3 nucleotides are TGCGCCAGCAGCTTGGCAGCGGCAGTAGGTAACACTGAAGCTTTCTTT. It yields the protein CASSLAAAVGNTEAFF.